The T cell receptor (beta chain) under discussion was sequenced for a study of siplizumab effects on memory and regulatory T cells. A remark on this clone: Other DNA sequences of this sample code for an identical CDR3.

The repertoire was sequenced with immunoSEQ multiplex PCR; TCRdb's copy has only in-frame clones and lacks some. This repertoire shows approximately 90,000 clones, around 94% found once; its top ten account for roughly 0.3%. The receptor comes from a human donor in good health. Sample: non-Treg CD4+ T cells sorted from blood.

The CDR3 loop reads CAWSTLETKGTDTQYF. The CDR3 DNA is TGTGCCTGGAGTACTCTAGAGACTAAAGGCACAGATACGCAGTATTTT. This sequence joins TRBV30 and TRBJ2-3; D perhaps matches TRBD2 (5 bases). V was pared by 2 bases and J by 1 base, with 16 bases between. The CDR3 contains 16 residues. Germline CDR1 is GTSNPN and CDR2 is SVGIG (reference sequence).